These 25 T cell receptor beta chains came from one sample sequenced in a study of CD4 T cell repertoires in COVID-19. The data were produced by immunoSEQ multiplex PCR, yet TCRdb's version contains in-frame clones alone and is incomplete. The table has 7,500 to 8,500 clones, 80% to 85% seen once. The memory T cells were sequenced right after ex vivo isolation, without culture. This sample comprised effector memory CD4+ T cells from blood, obtained before the COVID-19 pandemic. The receptors here all came from a human donor who had COVID-19.

The V call is TRBV30, the J call TRBJ2-7; 11 bases map to TRBD1. The V segment lost 8 bases and the J segment 4 bases; nucleotides outside the gene matches: 4. The CDR3 loop spans 12 amino acids. Germline CDR1 reads GTSNPN; CDR2 reads SVGIG (reference sequence). The CDR3 loop reads CARGQGAYEQYF. CDR3 bases: TGTGCCCGAGGACAGGGGGCTTACGAGCAGTACTTC.

Within the sample, this clone is medium-sized. The J gene is TRBJ1-2, the V gene TRBV19, with D perhaps matching TRBD1 (5 bases). Germline-derived CDR1 and CDR2 are LNHDA and SQIVND (reference sequence). The CDR3 extends over 13 amino acids. Trimming took off 10 bases at V and 4 bases at J, with 16 bases between the two ends. In DNA, the CDR3 is TGTGCCACACGCCCTCAGGGAGGCTATGGCTACACCTTC. Encoded protein: CATRPQGGYGYTF.

J is TRBJ1-3 and V is TRBV11-2, with D hard to call. The CDR3 is 13 amino acids. The V gene lost 5 bases and the J gene lost 1 base, with 6 bases spanning the gap. The V gene's germline CDR1 is SGHAT and CDR2 FQNNGV. As DNA, the CDR3 is TGTGCCAGCAGCGAAGCGTCTGGAAACACCATATATTTT. This gives the protein CASSEASGNTIYF.

The chain is built from TRBV18 and TRBJ2-3; the D gene is possibly TRBD2 (5 bases). Germline V gene data show CDR1 as KGHSH and CDR2 as LQKENI. The CDR3 loop spans 15 amino acids. The germline V and J ends were trimmed by 3 bases and 3 bases, with 13 bases remaining between them. The DNA of the CDR3 is TGTGCCAGCTCACCGGTGGGAGAGGGAACAGATACGCAGTATTTT. Translating it yields CASSPVGEGTDTQYF. Together with reference TRBV18 and TRBJ2-3, the CDR3 gives the full variable domain: NAGVMQNPRHLVRRRGQEARLRCSPMKGHSHVYWYRQLPEEGLKFMVYLQKENIIDESGMPKERFSAEFPKEGPSILRIQQVVRGDSAAYFCASSPVGEGTDTQYFGPGTRLTVL.

The chain has TRBV7-2 and TRBJ2-7; D ambiguous. The CDR3 runs to 16 residues. The germline gives CDR1 SGHTA, CDR2 FQGNSA. V gave up 5 bases and J gave up 0 bases, with 17 bases separating them. The CDR3 nucleotides are TGTGCCAGCAGCCCCCGTGGGCCAGCTTACTCCTACGAGCAGTACTTC. It yields the protein CASSPRGPAYSYEQYF.

The chain combines TRBV6-5 with TRBJ1-1; D may be TRBD1 (5 bases). The germline V and J ends were trimmed by 7 bases and 3 bases, with 12 bases remaining between them. This CDR3 comprises 13 residues. The V gene's germline CDR1 is MNHEY and CDR2 SVGAGI. The CDR3 region has the DNA TGTGCCAGCAAGCCTGCCAGGGACACTGAAGCTTTCTTT. This gives the protein CASKPARDTEAFF.

Comments on this clone: The junction does not match germline at one end; this may be a read error. This sample includes further DNA sequences coding for the same CDR3. The chain is built from TRBV9 and TRBJ1-5; perhaps TRBD1 as D (5 bases). The CDR3 extends over 15 amino acids. Germline V gives CDR1 SGDLS, CDR2 YYNGEE. The CDR3 region is CASSAQADSNQPQHF. Here the CDR3 DNA reads TGCGCCAGCAGCGCACAGGCGGATAGCAATCAGCCCCAGCATTTT.

In this sample, this clone is large. The genes are TRBV6-6 and TRBJ1-2; D gene unclear. Germline CDR1 MNHNY, CDR2 SVGAGI (reference sequence). The length of the CDR3 is 12 residues. The V end lost 0 bases, the J end lost 7 bases, and 6 bases lay between the germline ends. The CDR3 reads CASSYSRVGYTF. CDR3 coding DNA: TGTGCCAGCAGTTACTCGAGAGTTGGCTACACCTTC.

The chain joins TRBV14 to TRBJ2-2; 8 bases are a match to TRBD2. The CDR3 sequence is 15 residues long. J gave up 5 bases and V 2 bases, and 4 bases lay outside the gene matches. Germline loops: CDR1 SGHDN, CDR2 FVKESK. CDR3 nucleotide sequence: TGTGCCAGCAGCCAACTAGCGGGTCTTACCGGGGAGCTGTTTTTT. This gives the protein CASSQLAGLTGELFF.

V gene TRBV11-2 combines with J gene TRBJ2-1, with 7 nucleotides matching TRBD1. Germline trimming cut 5 bases from V and 4 bases from J; bases unmatched to any gene: 8. The CDR3 contains 15 residues. Per germline, CDR1 SGHAT and CDR2 FQNNGV. The CDR3, as DNA: TGTGCCAGCAGCCGAGACGGGACAGCATACAATGAGCAGTTCTTC. Translated, it gives CASSRDGTAYNEQFF.

The gene calls are TRBV30 and TRBJ2-1; 9 nucleotides align to TRBD1. Per the germline V gene, CDR1 is GTSNPN and CDR2 is SVGIG (reference sequence). The CDR3 spans 14 residues. DNA of the CDR3: TGTGCTCACTCCCTCGGGACAGGGAACAATGAGCAGTTCTTC. Its protein is CAHSLGTGNNEQFF. Based on the CDR3 plus reference TRBV30 and TRBJ2-1, the full variable domain is SQTIHQWPATLVQPVGSPLSLECTVEGTSNPNLYWYRQAAGRGLQLLFYSVGIGQISSEVPQNLSASRPQDRQFILSSKKLLLSDSGFYLCAHSLGTGNNEQFFGPGTRLTVL.

The V and J genes are TRBV19 and TRBJ2-1; 9 nucleotides line up with TRBD1. Losses at the gene ends were 5 bases for V and 4 bases for J; bases not matched to a gene: 6. CDR3 length: 15 residues. The germline V gene encodes CDR1 LNHDA and CDR2 SQIVND (reference sequence). CDR3 in DNA: TGTGCCAGTAGTGGGGGGGACAGGGCTTACAATGAGCAGTTCTTC. It codes for CASSGGDRAYNEQFF.

V is TRBV6-1 and J is TRBJ1-5; TRBD1 is a possible D gene (5 bases). CDR3 length: 16 amino acids. Deletions cut 2 bases from V and 0 bases from J, with 11 bases between. The germline V gene has CDR1 MNHNS and CDR2 SASEGT. CDR3 protein: CASSEMGGFSNQPQHF. CDR3 DNA: TGTGCCAGCAGTGAAATGGGGGGGTTTAGCAATCAGCCCCAGCATTTT.

The chain recombines TRBV11-3 with TRBJ2-1; possibly TRBD2 for D (5 bases). This CDR3 spans 13 amino acids. Trimming removed 2 bases at V and 10 bases at J, with 12 bases between. The germline V gene encodes CDR1 SGHNT and CDR2 YENEEA. CDR3 sequence (DNA): TGTGCCAGCAGCTTATCTCCGGGGAGAGAGCAGTTCTTC. This translates into CASSLSPGREQFF.

The gene calls are TRBV5-1 and TRBJ2-2, with D tentatively TRBD2 (5 bases). V was cut by 2 bases and J by 7 bases, with 12 bases left in between. The CDR3 sequence is 14 residues long. Germline CDR1 and CDR2: SGHRS and YFSETQ. CDR3 residues: CASSFRTEGGELFF. The DNA for the CDR3 is TGCGCCAGCAGCTTTCGGACTGAAGGCGGGGAGCTGTTTTTT.

V gene TRBV4-1 combines with J gene TRBJ1-1; D not certain. V shed 1 base and J shed 0 bases, with 12 bases lying between them. Germline CDR1 is MGHRA and CDR2 is YSYEKL. The CDR3 is made up of 16 amino acids. Here the CDR3 reads CASSQGGQRLNTEAFF. CDR3 coding DNA: TGCGCCAGCAGCCAAGGAGGCCAAAGACTGAACACTGAAGCTTTCTTT.

The chain recombines TRBV10-3 with TRBJ2-7; the match to TRBD1 covers 7 bases. The V gene's germline CDR1 is ENHRY and CDR2 SYGVKD. Losses at the gene ends were 10 bases for V and 5 bases for J; bases not matched to a gene: 14. The CDR3 consists of 14 residues. The CDR3 is CATRATGEWDEQYF. The CDR3 region has the DNA TGTGCCACCAGGGCCACAGGGGAATGGGACGAGCAGTACTTC.

V gene TRBV27 combines with J gene TRBJ1-1; D not resolved. Looked up from germline, CDR1 is MNHEY and CDR2 is SMNVEV (reference sequence). This CDR3 region has 14 residues. Trimming left V 4 bases short and J 0 bases short, with 9 bases between. CDR3 in amino acids: CASSSHELNTEAFF. The DNA of the CDR3 is TGTGCCAGCAGTTCGCATGAGCTGAACACTGAAGCTTTCTTT.

This clone was recorded a few times. The chain carries TRBV7-3 and TRBJ2-1; 9 bases align to TRBD1. The CDR3 extends over 18 amino acids. J gave up 6 bases and V 1 base, and 13 bases lay outside the gene matches. The germline V gene has CDR1 SGHTA and CDR2 FQGTGA. CDR3 sequence: CASSLKGGTGRVGNEQFF. In DNA, the CDR3 is TGTGCCAGCAGCTTAAAGGGCGGGACAGGGCGGGTCGGCAATGAGCAGTTCTTC.

This chain connects TRBV6-1 to TRBJ2-7, with D possibly matching TRBD2 (6 bases). The length of the CDR3 is 14 residues. Germline lookup yields CDR1 MNHNS and CDR2 SASEGT. Trimming stripped 7 bases from V and 0 bases from J, with 13 bases between. CDR3 in amino acids: CASTNLAISYEQYF. The CDR3 nucleotides read TGTGCCAGCACCAATCTAGCGATCTCCTACGAGCAGTACTTC.

The sample holds one count of this clone. J is TRBJ1-2 and V is TRBV2; D is unresolved. The CDR3 totals 13 residues. Germline CDR1 is SNHLY and CDR2 is FYNNEI. V shed 3 bases and J shed 6 bases, with 11 bases lying between them. The CDR3 reads CASSDNKVDGYTF. CDR3 DNA sequence: TGTGCCAGCAGTGACAACAAAGTTGATGGCTACACCTTC.

CDR3 coding DNA: TGTGCCAGCAAAATTAGAGCTGAAGCTTTCTTT. It is translated as CASKIRAEAFF. J is TRBJ1-1 and V is TRBV6-6; D not certain. The germline CDR1 and CDR2 sequences are MNHNY and SVGAGI (reference sequence). The CDR3 is 11 residues long. Trimming shortened V by 7 bases and J by 6 bases, and 9 bases separated the two germline ends.

The V call is TRBV19, the J call TRBJ2-2; no clear D. V gave up 5 bases and J gave up 3 bases, with 4 bases separating them. This CDR3 contains 12 residues. Germline assignment: CDR1 LNHDA and CDR2 SQIVND (reference sequence). CDR3 sequence (DNA): TGTGCCAGTAGTTATCACACCGGGGAGCTGTTTTTT. Its protein product is CASSYHTGELFF. Full variable domain (remainder filled in from reference TRBV19 and TRBJ2-2): DGGITQSPKYLFRKEGQNVTLSCEQNLNHDAMYWYRQDPGQGLRLIYYSQIVNDFQKGDIAEGYSVSREKKESFPLTVTSAQKNPTAFYLCASSYHTGELFFGEGSRLTVL.

This chain uses TRBV7-8 with TRBJ1-1; D is unresolved. V was clipped by 5 bases and J by 1 base, with 14 bases between them. The CDR3 extends over 15 amino acids. Per the germline V gene, CDR1 is SGHVS and CDR2 is FQNEAQ. The CDR3 DNA reads TGTGCCAGCAGCAGAAGCGCGAGGGAGAACACTGAAGCTTTCTTT. Its translation: CASSRSARENTEAFF.

The CDR3 spells CASSAGLFTPGEGNTIYF. CDR3 bases: TGTGCCAGCAGCGCCGGCTTGTTCACCCCAGGGGAAGGAAACACCATATATTTT. This sequence joins TRBV9 and TRBJ1-3; the D gene is possibly TRBD1 (6 bases). Germline V CDR1 and CDR2: SGDLS, YYNGEE. V was cut by 3 bases and J by 4 bases, with 23 bases left in between. CDR3 length: 18 amino acids. Looking up the rest from reference TRBV9 and TRBJ1-3 gives the full variable domain: DSGVTQTPKHLITATGQRVTLRCSPRSGDLSVYWYQQSLDQGLQFLIQYYNGEERAKGNILERFSAQQFPDLHSELNLSSLELGDSALYFCASSAGLFTPGEGNTIYFGEGSWLTVV.